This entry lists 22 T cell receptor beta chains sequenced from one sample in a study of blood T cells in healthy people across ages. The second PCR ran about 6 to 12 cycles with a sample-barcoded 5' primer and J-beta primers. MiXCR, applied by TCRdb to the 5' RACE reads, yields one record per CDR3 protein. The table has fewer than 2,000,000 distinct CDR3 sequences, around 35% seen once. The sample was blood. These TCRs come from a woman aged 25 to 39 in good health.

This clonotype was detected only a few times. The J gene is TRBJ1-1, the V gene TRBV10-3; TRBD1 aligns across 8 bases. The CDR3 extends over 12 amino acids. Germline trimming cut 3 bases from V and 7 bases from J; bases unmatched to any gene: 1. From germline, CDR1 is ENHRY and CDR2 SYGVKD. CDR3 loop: CAISEGTGEAFF. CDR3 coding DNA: TGTGCCATCAGTGAAGGGACAGGTGAAGCTTTCTTT.

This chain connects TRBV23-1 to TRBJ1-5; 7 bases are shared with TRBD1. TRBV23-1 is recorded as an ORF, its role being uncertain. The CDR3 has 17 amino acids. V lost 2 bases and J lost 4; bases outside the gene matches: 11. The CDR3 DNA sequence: TGCGCCAGCAGTCAACTCTTCTCAGGGGGTCCTAATCAGCCCCAGCATTTT. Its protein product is CASSQLFSGGPNQPQHF.

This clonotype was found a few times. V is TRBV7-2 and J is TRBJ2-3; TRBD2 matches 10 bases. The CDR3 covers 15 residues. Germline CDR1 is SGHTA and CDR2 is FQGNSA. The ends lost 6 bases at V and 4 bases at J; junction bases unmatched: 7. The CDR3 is CASRRSGGASDTQYF. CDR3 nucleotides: TGTGCCAGCAGAAGAAGCGGGGGGGCATCAGATACGCAGTATTTT.

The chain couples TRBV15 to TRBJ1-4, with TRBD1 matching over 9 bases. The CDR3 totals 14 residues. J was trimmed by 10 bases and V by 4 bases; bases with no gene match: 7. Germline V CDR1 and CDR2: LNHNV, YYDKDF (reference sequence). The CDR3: CATSNSDRGVKLFF. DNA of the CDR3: TGTGCCACCAGCAATAGTGACAGGGGGGTAAAACTGTTTTTT.

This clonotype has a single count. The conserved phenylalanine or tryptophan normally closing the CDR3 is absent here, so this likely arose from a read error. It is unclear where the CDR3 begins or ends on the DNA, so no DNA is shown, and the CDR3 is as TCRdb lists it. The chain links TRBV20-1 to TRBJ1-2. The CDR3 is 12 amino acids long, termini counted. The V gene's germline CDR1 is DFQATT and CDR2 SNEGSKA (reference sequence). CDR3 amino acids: CSAPSGEEGYTC.

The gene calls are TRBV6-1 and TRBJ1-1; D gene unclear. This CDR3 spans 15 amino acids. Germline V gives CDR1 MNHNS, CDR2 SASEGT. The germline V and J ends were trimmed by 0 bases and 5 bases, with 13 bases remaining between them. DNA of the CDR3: TGTGCCAGCAGTGAAGCATTGAAGGGTGGGACTGAAGCTTTCTTT. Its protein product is CASSEALKGGTEAFF.

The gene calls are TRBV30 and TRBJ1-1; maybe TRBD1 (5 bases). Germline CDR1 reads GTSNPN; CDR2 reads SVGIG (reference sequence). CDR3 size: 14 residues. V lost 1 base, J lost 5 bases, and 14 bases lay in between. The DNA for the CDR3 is TGTGCCTGGAGTGGATACCTGGGGGGAACTGAAGCTTTCTTT. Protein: CAWSGYLGGTEAFF.

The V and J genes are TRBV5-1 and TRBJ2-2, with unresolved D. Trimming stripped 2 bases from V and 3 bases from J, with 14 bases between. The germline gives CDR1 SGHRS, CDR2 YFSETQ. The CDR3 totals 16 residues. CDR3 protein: CASSFRYPQDTGELFF. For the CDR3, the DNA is TGCGCCAGCAGCTTCCGGTACCCCCAGGACACCGGGGAGCTGTTTTTT. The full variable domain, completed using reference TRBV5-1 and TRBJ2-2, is KAGVTQTPRYLIKTRGQQVTLSCSPISGHRSVSWYQQTPGQGLQFLFEYFSETQRNKGNFPGRFSGRQFSNSRSEMNVSTLELGDSALYLCASSFRYPQDTGELFFGEGSRLTVL.

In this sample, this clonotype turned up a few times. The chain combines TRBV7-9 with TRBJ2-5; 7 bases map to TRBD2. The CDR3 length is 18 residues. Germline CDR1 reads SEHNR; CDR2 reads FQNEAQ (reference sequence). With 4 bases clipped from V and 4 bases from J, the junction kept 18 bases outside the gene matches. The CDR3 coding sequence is TGTGCCAGCAGCTCCCCGCCGGGGTGGACGGGAGGATCAGAGACCCAGTACTTC. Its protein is CASSSPPGWTGGSETQYF.

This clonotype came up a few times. The DNA for the CDR3 is TGTGCCAGCAGCTTCGGGCTAGATACGCAGTATTTT. Encoded protein: CASSFGLDTQYF. This sequence joins TRBV7-9 and TRBJ2-3; D gene unclear. The germline CDR1 and CDR2 sequences are SEHNR and FQNEAQ (reference sequence). V was cut by 3 bases and J by 5 bases, with 6 bases left in between. The CDR3 runs to 12 residues.

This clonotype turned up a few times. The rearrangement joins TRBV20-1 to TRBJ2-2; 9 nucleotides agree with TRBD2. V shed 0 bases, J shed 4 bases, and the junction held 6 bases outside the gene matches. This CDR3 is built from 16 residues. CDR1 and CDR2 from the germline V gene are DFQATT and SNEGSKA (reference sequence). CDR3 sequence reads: CSARERGGAGTGELFF. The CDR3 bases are TGCAGTGCTAGAGAGCGCGGGGGGGCTGGCACCGGGGAGCTGTTTTTT.

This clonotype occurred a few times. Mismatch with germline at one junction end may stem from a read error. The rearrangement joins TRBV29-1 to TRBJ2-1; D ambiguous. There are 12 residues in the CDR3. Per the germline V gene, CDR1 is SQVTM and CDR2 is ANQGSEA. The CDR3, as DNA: TGCAGCGTTGTCTCCGGTGATGATGAGCGGTTCTTC. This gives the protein CSVVSGDDERFF.

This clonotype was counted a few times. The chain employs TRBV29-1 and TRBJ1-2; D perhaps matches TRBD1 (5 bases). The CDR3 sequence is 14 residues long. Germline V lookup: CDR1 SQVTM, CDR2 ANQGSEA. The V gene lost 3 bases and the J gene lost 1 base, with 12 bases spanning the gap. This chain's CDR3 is CSVESGIGNYGYTF. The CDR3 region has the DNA TGCAGCGTTGAGTCAGGGATTGGTAACTATGGCTACACCTTC.

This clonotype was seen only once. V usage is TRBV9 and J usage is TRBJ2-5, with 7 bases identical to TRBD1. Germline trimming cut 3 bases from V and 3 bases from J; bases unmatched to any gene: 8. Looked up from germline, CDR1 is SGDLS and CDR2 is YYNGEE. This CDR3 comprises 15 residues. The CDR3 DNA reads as TGTGCCAGCAGCGACCCGAGGGACAGTGAAGAGACCCAGTACTTC. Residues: CASSDPRDSEETQYF.

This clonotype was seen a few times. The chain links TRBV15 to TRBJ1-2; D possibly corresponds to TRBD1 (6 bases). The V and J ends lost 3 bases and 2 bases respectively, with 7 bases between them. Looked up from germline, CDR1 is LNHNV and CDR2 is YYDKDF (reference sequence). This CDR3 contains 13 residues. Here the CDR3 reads CATSSQGNYGYTF. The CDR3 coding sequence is TGTGCCACCAGCAGCCAGGGGAACTATGGCTACACCTTC.

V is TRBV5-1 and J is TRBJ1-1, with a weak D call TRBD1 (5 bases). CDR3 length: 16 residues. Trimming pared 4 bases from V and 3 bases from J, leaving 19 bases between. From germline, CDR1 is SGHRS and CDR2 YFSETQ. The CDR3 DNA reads TGCGCCAGCAGCCACGGGTGGAGGGGCGCGGACACTGAAGCTTTCTTT. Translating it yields CASSHGWRGADTEAFF. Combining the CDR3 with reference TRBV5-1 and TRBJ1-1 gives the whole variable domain KAGVTQTPRYLIKTRGQQVTLSCSPISGHRSVSWYQQTPGQGLQFLFEYFSETQRNKGNFPGRFSGRQFSNSRSEMNVSTLELGDSALYLCASSHGWRGADTEAFFGQGTRLTVV.

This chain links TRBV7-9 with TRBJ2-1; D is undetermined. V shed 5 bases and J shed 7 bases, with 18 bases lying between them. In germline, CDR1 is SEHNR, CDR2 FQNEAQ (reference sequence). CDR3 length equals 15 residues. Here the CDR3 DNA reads TGTGCCAGCAGCCAAGACGGCCTAACGAGGAATGAGCAGTTCTTC. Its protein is CASSQDGLTRNEQFF.

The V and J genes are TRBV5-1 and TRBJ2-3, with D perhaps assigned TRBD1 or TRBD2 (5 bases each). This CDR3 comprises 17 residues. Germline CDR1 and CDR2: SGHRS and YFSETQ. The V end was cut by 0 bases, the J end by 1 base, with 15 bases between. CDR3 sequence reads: CASSLDPVGAGTDTQYF. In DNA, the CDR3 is TGCGCCAGCAGCTTGGACCCAGTCGGGGCTGGCACAGATACGCAGTATTTT.

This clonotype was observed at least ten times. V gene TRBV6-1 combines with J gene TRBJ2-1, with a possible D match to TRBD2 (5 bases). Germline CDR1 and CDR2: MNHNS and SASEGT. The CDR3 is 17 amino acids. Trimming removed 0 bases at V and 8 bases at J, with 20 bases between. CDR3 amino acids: CASSEAPRGLPADEQFF. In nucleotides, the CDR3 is TGTGCCAGCAGTGAAGCGCCTCGGGGTCTGCCTGCCGATGAGCAGTTCTTC.

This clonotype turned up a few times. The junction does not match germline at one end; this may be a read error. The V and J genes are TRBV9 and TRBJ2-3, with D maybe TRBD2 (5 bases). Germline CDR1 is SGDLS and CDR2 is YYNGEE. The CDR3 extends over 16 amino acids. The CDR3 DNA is TGTGCCGGCAGCCAGAGGGCGGGCGGTAGCACAGATACGCAGTATTTT. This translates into CAGSQRAGGSTDTQYF.

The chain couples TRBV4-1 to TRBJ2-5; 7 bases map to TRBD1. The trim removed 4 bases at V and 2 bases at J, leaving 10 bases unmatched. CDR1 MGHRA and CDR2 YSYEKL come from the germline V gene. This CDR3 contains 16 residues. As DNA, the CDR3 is TGCGCCAGCAGCCGAAACCATCGGACAGGACAAGAGACCCAGTACTTC. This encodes CASSRNHRTGQETQYF.

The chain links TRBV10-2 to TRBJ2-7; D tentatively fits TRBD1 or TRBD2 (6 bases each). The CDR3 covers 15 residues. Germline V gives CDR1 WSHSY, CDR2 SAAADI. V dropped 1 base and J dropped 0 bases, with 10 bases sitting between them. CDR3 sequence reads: CASSEFGGNSYEQYF. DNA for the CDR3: TGCGCCAGCAGTGAGTTCGGGGGCAACTCCTACGAGCAGTACTTC.